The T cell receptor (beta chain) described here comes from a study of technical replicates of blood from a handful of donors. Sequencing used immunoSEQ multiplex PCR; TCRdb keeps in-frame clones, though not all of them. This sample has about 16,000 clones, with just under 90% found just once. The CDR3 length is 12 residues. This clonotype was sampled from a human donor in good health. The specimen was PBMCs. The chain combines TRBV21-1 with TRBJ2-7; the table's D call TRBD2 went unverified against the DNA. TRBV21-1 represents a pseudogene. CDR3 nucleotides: TGTGCCAGCAGCAAACGGCGGGGCGAGCAGTACTTC. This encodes CASSKRRGEQYF.